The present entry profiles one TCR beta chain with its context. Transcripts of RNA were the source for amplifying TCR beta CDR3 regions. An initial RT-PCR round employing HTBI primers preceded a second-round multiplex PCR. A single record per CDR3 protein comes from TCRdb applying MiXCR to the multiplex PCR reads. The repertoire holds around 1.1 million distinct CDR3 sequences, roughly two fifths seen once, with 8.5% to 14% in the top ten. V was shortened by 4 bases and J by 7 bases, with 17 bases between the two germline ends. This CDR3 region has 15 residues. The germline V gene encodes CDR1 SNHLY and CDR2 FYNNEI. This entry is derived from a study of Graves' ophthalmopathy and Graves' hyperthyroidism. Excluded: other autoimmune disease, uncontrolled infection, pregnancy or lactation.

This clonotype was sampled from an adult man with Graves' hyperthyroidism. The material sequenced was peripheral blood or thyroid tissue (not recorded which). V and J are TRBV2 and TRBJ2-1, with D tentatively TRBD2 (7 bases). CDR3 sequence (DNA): TGTGCCAGCAGTGGTGGGGGGGCGTTGTGGAATGAGCAGTTCTTC. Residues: CASSGGGALWNEQFF.